This TCR beta chain was captured in a study of technical replicates of blood from a few donors. This CDR3 is 14 amino acids long. V lost 2 bases and J lost 6; bases outside the gene matches: 4. Germline V gives CDR1 MNHEY, CDR2 SVGAGI. Profiled with immunoSEQ multiplex PCR; TCRdb holds only in-frame clones, not every one. Here the sample spans fewer than 65,000 clones, 85% to 90% being singletons. This sequence originates from a human donor in good health. Some clones in this sample may be carry-over from other donors' samples. J is TRBJ2-1 and V is TRBV6-5, with 7 bases fitting TRBD1. Source material: PBMCs. The CDR3 DNA is TGTGCCAGCAGTTACGGGACAGTAATCAATGAGCAGTTCTTC. This gives the protein CASSYGTVINEQFF.